This entry lists 3 T cell receptor beta chains sequenced from one sample in a study of blood T cell repertoires in COVID-19. Clones were sequenced by immunoSEQ multiplex PCR, and TCRdb holds only the in-frame ones, with some missing. Of over 200,000 clones listed, around 84% were seen once; the top ten hold 15% to 17%. The material sequenced was PBMCs or T cells enriched from blood (not recorded which). These receptors all stem from a man aged 18 to 30 who had recovered from COVID-19.

The genes are TRBV11-2 and TRBJ2-5; no clear D. Trimming cost V 5 bases and J 2 bases, with 9 bases left between them. The germline V gene encodes CDR1 SGHAT and CDR2 FQNNGV. The CDR3 has 13 amino acids. This CDR3 is CASSPQVQETQYF. DNA of the CDR3: TGTGCCAGCAGCCCGCAGGTTCAAGAGACCCAGTACTTC.

A single count supports this clone. The V and J genes are TRBV7-9 and TRBJ1-2; D ambiguous. Germline-derived CDR1 and CDR2 are SEHNR and FQNEAQ (reference sequence). V was pared by 5 bases and J by 6 bases, with 7 bases between. The CDR3 covers 11 residues. The DNA for the CDR3 is TGTGCCAGCAGCCCCGGGGATGGCTACACCTTC. Translated, it gives CASSPGDGYTF.

The chain recombines TRBV27 with TRBJ1-6, with 7 bases matching TRBD1. Germline CDR1 reads MNHEY; CDR2 reads SMNVEV (reference sequence). J was trimmed by 11 bases and V by 10 bases; bases with no gene match: 20. CDR3 length equals 16 residues. The CDR3 region has the DNA TGTGCCACCTCCTTTACCGCCGGGACAGATCATGCACCCCTCCACTTT. Translating gives CATSFTAGTDHAPLHF.